This TCR beta chain is from a study of blood T cells in healthy people across ages. Whole-study results and caveats: Estimated diversity across one million T cells was deemed an underestimate.

A word on this clonotype: Its antigen remains unknown.

The second PCR ran roughly 7 to 11 cycles with a sample-barcoded 5' primer and J-beta primers. Every sample gave at least 3 million paired-end reads containing CDR3. Via MiXCR, TCRdb re-called the 5' RACE reads, giving one row per CDR3 protein. The sample holds around 520,000 distinct CDR3 sequences, 25% to 35% seen once. The CDR3 has 17 residues. J was trimmed by 4 bases and V by 3 bases; bases with no gene match: 12. Germline CDR1 SGHDT, CDR2 YYEEEE. These data were also filed under a second study, of T cells of mothers and their children. That study reports: Over 8.5 million TCR beta CDR3 reads were obtained from each mother, and about 2.9 million from each child.

This chain uses TRBV5-6 with TRBJ1-1, with 10 nucleotides matching TRBD1. The sequencing sample was made of blood. This receptor was taken from a boy younger than 10 in good health. The CDR3 sequence: CASSYKTGGRFGTEAFF. DNA for the CDR3: TGTGCCAGCAGCTACAAGACAGGGGGCAGGTTTGGCACTGAAGCTTTCTTT.